This T cell receptor (beta chain) is from a study of cytomegalovirus exposure and HLA in healthy donors. Overall study findings and caveats: Later on, analysis showed that most CMV-associated TCR beta chains appeared to be HLA-restricted. Published work reported that the classifier diagnosed cytomegalovirus status with high specificity and sensitivity.

Primers included in the PCR were 60 Vbeta and 13 Jbeta primers. Only in-frame clones appear in the TCRdb table, and some are missing; sequencing was by immunoSEQ multiplex PCR. The repertoire has about 250,000 clones, nearly 95% of them found once; the top ten carry 1.7%. The germline V gene encodes CDR1 SEHNR and CDR2 FQNEAQ (reference sequence). V gave up 3 bases and J gave up 4 bases; unmatched junction bases: 7. The CDR3 has 15 residues. To note about this clone: What it recognizes is unknown.

Sequencing was carried out using PBMCs. The source is a girl aged 2 to 10 in good health and CMV-seronegative. The chain recombines TRBV7-9 with TRBJ2-7; TRBD2 agrees at 9 bases. CDR3 sequence (DNA): TGTGCCAGCAGCTTCCCAGCGGGGGGTAGTTACGAGCAGTACTTC. Its translation: CASSFPAGGSYEQYF.